A single sample is the source of the 11 T cell receptor beta chains below, sequenced in a study of blood T cell repertoires in COVID-19. Clones were sequenced by immunoSEQ multiplex PCR, and TCRdb holds only the in-frame ones, with some missing. The table has 390,000 or so clones, more than 80% seen once. The sample comprised PBMCs or T cells enriched from blood (not recorded which). These receptors were taken from a man aged 18 to 35 who had recovered from COVID-19.

The chain is built from TRBV10-1 and TRBJ1-4; the match to TRBD1 covers 7 bases. Germline CDR1 and CDR2: WNHNN and SYGVQD (reference sequence). Unmatched junction bases numbered 8, after V lost 6 bases and J lost 7 bases. The CDR3 is made up of 14 amino acids. CDR3 sequence reads: CASSPGQWPEKLFF. CDR3 DNA sequence: TGCGCCAGCAGCCCGGGACAGTGGCCTGAAAAACTGTTTTTT.

V gene TRBV30 combines with J gene TRBJ1-5; D might be TRBD1 (6 bases). The germline gives CDR1 GTSNPN, CDR2 SVGIG (reference sequence). Trimming took off 4 bases at V and 4 bases at J, with 14 bases between the two ends. The CDR3 has 14 amino acids. The CDR3 DNA reads TGTGCCTGGACCCGGGCAGGGGAAAATCAGCCCCAGCATTTT. It codes for CAWTRAGENQPQHF.

The gene calls are TRBV29-1 and TRBJ2-5; D perhaps matches TRBD2 (5 bases). This CDR3 spans 14 amino acids. Trimming removed 4 bases at V and 2 bases at J, with 14 bases between. CDR1 SQVTM and CDR2 ANQGSEA come from the germline V gene. The CDR3 DNA is TGCAGCGTTGGGGGTGCGGGCGGGCAAGAGACCCAGTACTTC. This sequence encodes CSVGGAGGQETQYF.

The rearrangement joins TRBV18 to TRBJ2-7; possible D gene TRBD1, 5 bases. This CDR3 contains 16 residues. CDR1 is KGHSH and CDR2 is LQKENI in the germline V gene. V was trimmed by 2 bases and J by 7 bases, leaving 21 bases between them. The CDR3 nucleotides are TGTGCCAGCTCACCAGGTCTAATCGCAGGGCGGACGGAGCAGTACTTC. Translated: CASSPGLIAGRTEQYF.

In this sample, this clone turned up once. This chain connects TRBV5-1 to TRBJ2-7; tentative D call: TRBD1 (6 bases). CDR1 and CDR2 (germline): SGHRS, YFSETQ. The germline V and J ends were trimmed by 4 bases and 0 bases, with 14 bases remaining between them. The CDR3 is made up of 15 amino acids. The CDR3, as DNA: TGCGCCAGCAGCATCGGACAGTCGAGCTCCTACGAGCAGTACTTC. Translation: CASSIGQSSSYEQYF.

This chain connects TRBV3-1 (or the pseudogene TRBV3-2) to TRBJ1-4; D is unclear. CDR3 length: 15 amino acids. Germline CDR1 LGHDT, CDR2 YNNKEL (reference sequence). Trimming removed 4 bases at V and 3 bases at J, with 12 bases between. In DNA, the CDR3 is TGTGCCAGCAGCCCCTACAGAGTAGCTAATGAAAAACTGTTTTTT. It codes for CASSPYRVANEKLFF.

V usage is TRBV19 and J usage is TRBJ2-1; 7 bases map to TRBD2. Germline V gene data show CDR1 as LNHDA and CDR2 as SQIVND (reference sequence). The J segment lost 0 bases and the V segment lost 3 bases, leaving 5 bases of the junction unmatched. The CDR3 consists of 16 residues. This CDR3 reads CASSMGLADSYNEQFF. The CDR3 DNA reads as TGTGCCAGTAGTATGGGGCTAGCGGACTCCTACAATGAGCAGTTCTTC. The variable domain in full, completed from reference TRBV19 and TRBJ2-1, reads DGGITQSPKYLFRKEGQNVTLSCEQNLNHDAMYWYRQDPGQGLRLIYYSQIVNDFQKGDIAEGYSVSREKKESFPLTVTSAQKNPTAFYLCASSMGLADSYNEQFFGPGTRLTVL.

The V and J genes are TRBV7-2 and TRBJ2-1; unclear D gene. Germline assignment: CDR1 SGHTA and CDR2 FQGNSA. The V end was cut by 5 bases, the J end by 4 bases, with 12 bases between. The length of the CDR3 is 14 residues. Written as DNA, the CDR3 is TGTGCCAGCAGCGCCCTAGGTCTTTACAATGAGCAGTTCTTC. Translated, it gives CASSALGLYNEQFF.

The chain uses TRBV7-9 and TRBJ1-2, with TRBD1 identical over 8 bases. V lost 4 bases and J lost 4; bases outside the gene matches: 11. Germline CDR1 and CDR2: SEHNR and FQNEAQ (reference sequence). The CDR3 extends over 16 amino acids. This CDR3 reads CASSSLTGQGSYGYTF. Here the CDR3 DNA reads TGTGCCAGCAGCTCGTTAACCGGACAGGGTAGCTATGGCTACACCTTC.

This clone was detected once. The chain combines TRBV6-1 with TRBJ1-4; 9 nucleotides line up with TRBD1. Unmatched junction bases numbered 7, after V lost 1 base and J lost 7 bases. The germline V gene encodes CDR1 MNHNS and CDR2 SASEGT. The CDR3 length is 16 residues. The CDR3 DNA reads TGTGCCAGCAGTGAAGATGGGGGGACAGGGCGTGAAAAACTGTTTTTT. Protein: CASSEDGGTGREKLFF.

This chain uses TRBV6-5 with TRBJ2-5; TRBD1 agrees at 12 bases. Germline V gives CDR1 MNHEY, CDR2 SVGAGI. The V segment lost 5 bases and the J segment 4 bases; nucleotides outside the gene matches: 2. The CDR3 is 14 residues long. CDR3 protein: CASSQGQGAETQYF. In DNA form, the CDR3 reads TGTGCCAGCAGTCAGGGACAGGGGGCAGAGACCCAGTACTTC.